This TCR beta chain emerged from a study of breast tumors, draining lymph nodes, adjacent tissues. Germline CDR1 is SGHKS and CDR2 is YYEKEE (reference sequence). This CDR3 is built from 14 residues. The V and J ends lost 0 bases and 7 bases respectively, with 11 bases between them. The lymph nodes were axillary draining lymph nodes from breast cancer patients. This clonotype was found many times. In TCRdb, the multiplex PCR reads were re-called with MiXCR into one record per CDR3 protein. Of approximately 150,000 distinct CDR3 sequences detected, about 33% appear once; the ten largest clones hold 3.8%.

The sequencing input was axillary lymph node tissue. This receptor was obtained from a female donor with breast cancer. Some clones in this sample may be carry-over from other donors' samples. The chain carries TRBV5-5 and TRBJ1-5, with D possibly TRBD1 on 5 matching bases. As DNA, the CDR3 is TGTGCCAGCAGCTTGGTAGGGGATGGACAGCCCCAGCATTTT. It codes for CASSLVGDGQPQHF.